The 13 T cell receptor beta chains below all came from one sample that was sequenced in a study of CD4 T cells in relation to SARS-CoV-2 and coronaviruses. CD4+ T cells from unexposed donors were obtained before the COVID-19 pandemic (2011-2018). After about 10 days of culture, CD4+ T cells were isolated. Their specific antigens are unknown. TCRdb's table, derived via immunoSEQ multiplex PCR, lists solely in-frame clones and lacks some. The sample records about 15,000 clones, 79% being singletons. The specimen sequenced was CD4+ T cells from PBMCs, cultured in vitro. Every receptor here comes from a human donor in good health.

This clone came up a few times. The rearrangement joins TRBV6-1 to TRBJ2-7; D is perhaps TRBD1 (6 bases). CDR3 size: 15 residues. V was cut by 1 base and J by 2 bases, with 12 bases left in between. The germline CDR1 and CDR2 sequences are MNHNS and SASEGT. The CDR3 here is CASSEGQGLPYEQYF. CDR3 DNA sequence: TGTGCCAGCAGTGAAGGCCAGGGGTTGCCCTACGAGCAGTACTTC.

The CDR3 nucleotides read TGCGCCAGCAGCCAAGGGGGGACAGACTTCGGCTACACCTTC. Translated, it gives CASSQGGTDFGYTF. This chain uses TRBV4-1 with TRBJ1-2, with 7 bases lining up with TRBD1. The CDR3 is 14 residues long. CDR1 and CDR2 from the germline V gene are MGHRA and YSYEKL. V gave up 1 base and J gave up 8 bases; unmatched junction bases: 7.

The chain uses TRBV30 and TRBJ2-5; 9 bases fit TRBD2. The V and J ends lost 2 bases and 7 bases, in that order; junction bases with no gene match: 5. The germline V gene has CDR1 GTSNPN and CDR2 SVGIG (reference sequence). This CDR3 has 13 amino acids. This CDR3 is CAWSRTSDGTQYF. The CDR3, as DNA: TGTGCCTGGAGTCGGACTAGCGATGGGACCCAGTACTTC.

This chain connects TRBV9 to TRBJ1-2, with D unclear. V was clipped by 0 bases and J by 2 bases, with 11 bases between them. CDR1 is SGDLS, CDR2 YYNGEE, per germline. The CDR3 runs to 15 residues. The CDR3 sequence: CASSVGQYDNYGYTF. In nucleotides, the CDR3 is TGTGCCAGCAGCGTAGGTCAGTATGACAACTATGGCTACACCTTC.

A remark on this clone: Relative to the germline gene, one junction end is altered; a read error may explain this. This chain links TRBV10-1 with TRBJ2-7; maybe TRBD1 (6 bases). CDR1 is WNHNN, CDR2 SYGVQD, per germline (reference sequence). The CDR3 extends over 11 amino acids. The CDR3 DNA sequence: TGCGCCAGCAGTGAGTCGCCACAGGGAGTATTC. Translation: CASSESPQGVF.

Only one count was recorded for this clone. The V gene is TRBV6-6, the J gene TRBJ1-1; maybe TRBD1 (5 bases). The length of the CDR3 is 13 residues. Germline lookup yields CDR1 MNHNY and CDR2 SVGAGI (reference sequence). V gave up 4 bases and J gave up 4 bases, with 10 bases separating them. The CDR3 nucleotides read TGTGCCAGCAGTTCCCCGGGGACCACTGAAGCTTTCTTT. This gives the protein CASSSPGTTEAFF.

Relative to its sample, this clone is medium-sized. The CDR3 DNA is TGTGCCAGCAGTGAAGCGGCAGGGTACTATGGCTACACCTTC. The encoded protein is CASSEAAGYYGYTF. The chain carries TRBV6-1 and TRBJ1-2, with D perhaps TRBD1 (5 bases). The V gene lost 0 bases and the J gene lost 3 bases, with 8 bases spanning the gap. This CDR3 is built from 14 residues. CDR1 is MNHNS and CDR2 is SASEGT in the germline V gene.

This chain joins TRBV5-1 and TRBJ2-1, with 8 bases lining up with TRBD1. J was trimmed by 4 bases and V by 5 bases; bases with no gene match: 5. In germline, CDR1 is SGHRS, CDR2 YFSETQ. The CDR3 has 14 amino acids. CDR3 in amino acids: CASSPGGEYNEQFF. The CDR3 DNA reads TGCGCCAGCAGTCCAGGGGGCGAGTACAATGAGCAGTTCTTC.

This chain links TRBV5-1 with TRBJ2-5; no firm D call. CDR3 size: 14 residues. The germline V gene encodes CDR1 SGHRS and CDR2 YFSETQ. The V end lost 0 bases, the J end lost 3 bases, and 9 bases lay between the germline ends. DNA for the CDR3: TGCGCCAGCAGCTTGGGAACTGACAAAGAGACCCAGTACTTC. It encodes CASSLGTDKETQYF.

This chain connects TRBV3-1 (or the pseudogene TRBV3-2) to TRBJ2-1; D unresolved. The V and J ends lost 0 bases and 6 bases respectively, with 6 bases between them. CDR3 length equals 13 residues. CDR1 and CDR2 (germline): LGHDT, YNNKEL (reference sequence). CDR3 sequence reads: CASSQDLINEQFF. The CDR3 DNA is TGTGCCAGCAGCCAAGATCTCATCAATGAGCAGTTCTTC.

V gene TRBV4-2 combines with J gene TRBJ2-1; D may be TRBD2 (8 bases). This CDR3 contains 19 residues. Between the trimmed V and J ends, which lost 0 bases and 3 bases, there was a span of 21 bases. CDR1 is LGHNA, CDR2 YNFKEQ, per germline. For the CDR3, the DNA is TGTGCCAGCAGCCAAGATGAGGGGGCAACTAGCGGCTACTACAATGAGCAGTTCTTC. Amino acid sequence: CASSQDEGATSGYYNEQFF.

In DNA form, the CDR3 reads TGCGCCAGCAGTCGGGAGGAACGGCTCTACGAGCAGTACTTC. Protein sequence: CASSREERLYEQYF. The chain has TRBV5-1 and TRBJ2-7, with 7 bases that match TRBD2. The CDR3 runs 14 residues. Germline CDR1 reads SGHRS; CDR2 reads YFSETQ. V shed 5 bases and J 3 bases; nucleotides not matched to a gene: 8.

This chain joins TRBV5-4 and TRBJ2-3; no firm D call. Trimming stripped 1 base from V and 0 bases from J, with 12 bases between. The germline V gene has CDR1 SGHNT and CDR2 YYREEE (reference sequence). The CDR3 runs 16 residues. The CDR3 protein is CASSLTRLASTDTQYF. Here the CDR3 DNA reads TGTGCCAGCAGCTTGACGCGTTTGGCTAGCACAGATACGCAGTATTTT.